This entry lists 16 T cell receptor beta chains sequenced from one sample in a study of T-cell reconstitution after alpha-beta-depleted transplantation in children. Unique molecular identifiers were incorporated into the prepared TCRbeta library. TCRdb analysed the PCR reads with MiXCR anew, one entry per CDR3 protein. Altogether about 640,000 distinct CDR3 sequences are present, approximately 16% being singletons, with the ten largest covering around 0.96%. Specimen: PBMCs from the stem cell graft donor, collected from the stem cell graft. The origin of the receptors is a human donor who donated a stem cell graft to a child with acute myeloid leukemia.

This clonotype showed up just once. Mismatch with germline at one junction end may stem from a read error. The CDR3 region is CCASPPSGRYYTGEQFF. As DNA, the CDR3 is TGCTGTGCTAGTCCCCCAAGCGGCAGGTACTACACGGGTGAGCAGTTCTTC. The rearrangement uses TRBV20-1 and TRBJ2-1, with a tentative D call TRBD2 (5 bases). The germline CDR1 and CDR2 sequences are DFQATT and SNEGSKA (reference sequence). The CDR3 spans 17 residues.

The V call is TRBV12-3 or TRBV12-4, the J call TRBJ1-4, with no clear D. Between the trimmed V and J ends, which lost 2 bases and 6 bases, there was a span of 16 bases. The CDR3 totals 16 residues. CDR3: CASSLHSETSYEKLFF. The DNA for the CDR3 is TGTGCCAGCAGTTTACACAGCGAGACCTCGTATGAAAAACTGTTTTTT.

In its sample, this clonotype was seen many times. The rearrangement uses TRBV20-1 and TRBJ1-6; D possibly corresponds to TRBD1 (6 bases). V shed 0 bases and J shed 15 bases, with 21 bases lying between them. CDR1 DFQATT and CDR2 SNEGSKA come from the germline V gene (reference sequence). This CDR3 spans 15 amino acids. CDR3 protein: CSARDLRGLEWYLHF. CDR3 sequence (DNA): TGCAGTGCTAGAGATCTCAGGGGCCTTGAGTGGTACCTCCACTTT.

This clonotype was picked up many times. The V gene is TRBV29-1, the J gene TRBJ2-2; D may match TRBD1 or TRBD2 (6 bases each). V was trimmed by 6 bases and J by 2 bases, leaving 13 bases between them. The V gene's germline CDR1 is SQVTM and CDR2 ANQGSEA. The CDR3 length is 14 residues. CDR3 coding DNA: TGCAGCGTCCCGAGGGGGACTAACACCGGGGAGCTGTTTTTT. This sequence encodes CSVPRGTNTGELFF.

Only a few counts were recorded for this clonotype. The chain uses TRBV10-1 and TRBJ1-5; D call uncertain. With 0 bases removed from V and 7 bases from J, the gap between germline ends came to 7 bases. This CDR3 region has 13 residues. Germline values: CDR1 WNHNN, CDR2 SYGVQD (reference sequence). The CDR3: CASSESSQQPQHF. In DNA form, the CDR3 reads TGCGCCAGCAGTGAGTCCTCACAACAGCCCCAGCATTTT.

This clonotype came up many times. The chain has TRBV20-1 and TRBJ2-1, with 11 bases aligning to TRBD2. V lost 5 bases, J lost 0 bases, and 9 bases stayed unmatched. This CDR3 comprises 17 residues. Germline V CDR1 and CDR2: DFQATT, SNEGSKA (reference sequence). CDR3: CSAPTSGGTSSYNEQFF. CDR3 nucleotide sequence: TGCAGTGCTCCTACTAGCGGGGGCACGAGCTCCTACAATGAGCAGTTCTTC.

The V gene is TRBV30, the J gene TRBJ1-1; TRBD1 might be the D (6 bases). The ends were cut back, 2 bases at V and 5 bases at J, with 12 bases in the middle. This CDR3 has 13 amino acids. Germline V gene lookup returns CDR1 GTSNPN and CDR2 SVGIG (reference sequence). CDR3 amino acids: CAWSPGGGTEAFF. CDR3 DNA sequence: TGTGCCTGGAGTCCCGGAGGGGGGACTGAAGCTTTCTTT.

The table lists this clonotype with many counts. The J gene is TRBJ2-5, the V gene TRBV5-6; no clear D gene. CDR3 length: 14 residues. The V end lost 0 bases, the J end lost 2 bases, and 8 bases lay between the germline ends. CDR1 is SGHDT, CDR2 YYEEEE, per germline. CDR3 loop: CASSLAVPQETQYF. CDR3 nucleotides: TGTGCCAGCAGCTTGGCAGTACCTCAAGAGACCCAGTACTTC. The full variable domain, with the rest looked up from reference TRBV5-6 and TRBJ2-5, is DAGVTQSPTHLIKTRGQQVTLRCSPKSGHDTVSWYQQALGQGPQFIFQYYEEEERQRGNFPDRFSGHQFPNYSSELNVNALLLGDSALYLCASSLAVPQETQYFGPGTRLLVL.

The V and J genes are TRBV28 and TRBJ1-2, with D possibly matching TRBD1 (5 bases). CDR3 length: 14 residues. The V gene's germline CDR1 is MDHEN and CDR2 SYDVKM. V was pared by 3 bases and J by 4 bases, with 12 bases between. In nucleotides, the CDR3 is TGTGCCAGCAGTTTCCCGACAGTCCGCTATGGCTACACCTTC. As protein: CASSFPTVRYGYTF.

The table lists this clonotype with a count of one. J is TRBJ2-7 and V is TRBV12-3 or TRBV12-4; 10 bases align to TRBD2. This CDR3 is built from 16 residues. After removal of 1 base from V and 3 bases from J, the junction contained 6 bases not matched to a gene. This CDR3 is CASSLELAGPNYEQYV. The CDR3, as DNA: TGTGCCAGCAGTTTAGAACTAGCGGGGCCCAACTACGAGCAGTACGTC.

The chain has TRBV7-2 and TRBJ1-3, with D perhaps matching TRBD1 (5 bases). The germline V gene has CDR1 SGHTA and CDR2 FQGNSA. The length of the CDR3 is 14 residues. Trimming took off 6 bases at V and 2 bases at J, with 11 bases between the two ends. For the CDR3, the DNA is TGTGCCAGCAGTCAAGGGGTTCCTGGAAACACCATATATTTT. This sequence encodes CASSQGVPGNTIYF.

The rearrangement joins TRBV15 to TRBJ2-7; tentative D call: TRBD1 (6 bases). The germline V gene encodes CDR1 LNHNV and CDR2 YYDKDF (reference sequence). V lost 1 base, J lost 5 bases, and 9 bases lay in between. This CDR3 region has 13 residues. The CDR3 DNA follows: TGTGCCACCAGCAGAGTTGAGGGGGACGAGCAGTACGTC. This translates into CATSRVEGDEQYV.

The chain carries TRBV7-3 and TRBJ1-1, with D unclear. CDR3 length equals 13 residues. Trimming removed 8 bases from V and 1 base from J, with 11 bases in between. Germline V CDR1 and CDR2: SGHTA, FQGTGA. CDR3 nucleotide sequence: TGTGCCAGCGCGGTGACGGAGAACACTGAAGCTTTCTTT. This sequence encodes CASAVTENTEAFF.

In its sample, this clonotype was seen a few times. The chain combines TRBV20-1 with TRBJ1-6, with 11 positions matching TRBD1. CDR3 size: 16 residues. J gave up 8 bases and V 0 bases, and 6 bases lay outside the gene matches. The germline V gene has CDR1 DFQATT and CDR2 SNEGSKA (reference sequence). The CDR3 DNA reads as TGCAGTGCTAGAGATATGGACAGGGGGCTAGATTCACCCCTCCACTTT. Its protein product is CSARDMDRGLDSPLHF.

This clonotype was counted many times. The CDR3 DNA reads as TGTGCCAGCAGTGTTGGGGGGCCGATCTACGAGCAGTACGTC. Amino acids: CASSVGGPIYEQYV. The genes are TRBV6-1 and TRBJ2-7; D may match TRBD1 or TRBD2 (6 bases each). This CDR3 is 14 amino acids long. Trimming took 4 bases from V and 3 from J, leaving 13 bases between them. The germline V gene has CDR1 MNHNS and CDR2 SASEGT.

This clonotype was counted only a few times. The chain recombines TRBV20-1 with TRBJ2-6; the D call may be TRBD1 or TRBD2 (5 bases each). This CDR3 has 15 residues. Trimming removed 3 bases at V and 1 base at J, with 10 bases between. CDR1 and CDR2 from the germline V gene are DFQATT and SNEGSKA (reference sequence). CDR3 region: CSASEGLSGANVLTF. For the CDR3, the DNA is TGCAGTGCTAGCGAGGGGCTGTCTGGGGCCAACGTCCTGACTTTC.